These 24 T cell receptor beta chains share one sample of origin, sequenced in a study of identical twins. TCRdb reprocessed the 5' RACE reads via MiXCR and lists one record per CDR3 protein. The sample has about 530,000 distinct CDR3 sequences, roughly 15% seen once. These data are also associated with another study on yellow fever vaccine responses in identical twins.

Sequenced input: CD4+ T cells sorted from blood. Receptors were obtained from a woman younger than 35 in good health.

This chain joins TRBV12-3 or TRBV12-4 and TRBJ2-1, with D perhaps being TRBD1 or TRBD2 (5 bases each). This CDR3 is built from 20 residues. V lost 3 bases, J lost 8 bases, and 32 bases lay in between. The CDR3 DNA reads as TGTGCCAGCAGTTTCCAGCCCCAGGGAAGGCTTGGGGGAAGGGGTGATGAGCAGTTCTTC. It yields the protein CASSFQPQGRLGGRGDEQFF.

This clonotype has only a few counts. The chain uses TRBV7-9 and TRBJ2-3, with TRBD2 identical over 8 bases. Germline V gene sequence: CDR1 SEHNR, CDR2 FQNEAQ (reference sequence). With V trimmed by 5 bases and J by 6 bases, 7 bases remained unmatched. This CDR3 region has 14 residues. The CDR3 DNA reads TGTGCCAGCAGCCAGCGGGAGTTGTCGGATACGCAGTATTTT. Amino acid sequence: CASSQRELSDTQYF.

This clonotype has more than one count but fewer than ten. The chain joins TRBV27 to TRBJ2-5; possibly TRBD1 or TRBD2 for D (5 bases each). The V and J ends lost 6 bases and 3 bases respectively, with 17 bases between them. The CDR3 covers 15 residues. Germline loops: CDR1 MNHEY, CDR2 SMNVEV (reference sequence). The CDR3 sequence: CASRSWGSAEETQYF. CDR3 nucleotides: TGTGCCAGCAGATCATGGGGGTCCGCAGAAGAGACCCAGTACTTC.

The chain has TRBV5-1 and TRBJ1-3, with TRBD1 as a possible D gene (6 bases). The length of the CDR3 is 15 residues. The germline V gene encodes CDR1 SGHRS and CDR2 YFSETQ. Trimming stripped 0 bases from V and 3 bases from J, with 10 bases between. This CDR3 reads CASSLGTAFGNTIYF. The CDR3 DNA is TGCGCCAGCAGCTTGGGGACAGCCTTTGGAAACACCATATATTTT.

This clonotype was observed a few times. The gene calls are TRBV28 and TRBJ2-1; D is ambiguous. With 6 bases removed from V and 6 bases from J, the gap between germline ends came to 12 bases. Germline CDR1 reads MDHEN; CDR2 reads SYDVKM. The length of the CDR3 is 13 residues. The CDR3 sequence: CASRPTGSNEQFF. The CDR3 DNA reads TGTGCCAGCAGGCCTACGGGTTCCAATGAGCAGTTCTTC.

This clonotype has just a few counts. The V and J genes are TRBV24-1 and TRBJ2-7, with 11 nucleotides matching TRBD2. Germline-derived CDR1 and CDR2 are KGHDR and SFDVKD. The CDR3 extends over 17 amino acids. The J segment lost 3 bases and the V segment lost 7 bases, leaving 13 bases of the junction unmatched. CDR3 residues: CATSVRPGLAVYYEQYV. In DNA, the CDR3 is TGTGCCACCAGCGTTAGACCGGGACTAGCGGTTTACTACGAGCAGTACGTC.

This clonotype was seen a single time. The CDR3 loop is CASSTGPEEGRFNSPLHF. The CDR3, as DNA: TGTGCCAGCAGTACGGGTCCCGAGGAAGGGAGGTTTAATTCACCCCTCCACTTT. The chain combines TRBV6-1 with TRBJ1-6, with unresolved D. The germline gives CDR1 MNHNS, CDR2 SASEGT. V dropped 5 bases and J dropped 6 bases, with 23 bases sitting between them. This CDR3 has 18 amino acids.

The rearrangement uses TRBV19 and TRBJ2-2, with 10 bases identical to TRBD2. The V segment lost 5 bases and the J segment 5 bases; nucleotides outside the gene matches: 8. The CDR3 is made up of 16 amino acids. In germline, CDR1 is LNHDA, CDR2 SQIVND (reference sequence). CDR3 sequence (DNA): TGTGCCAGTAGTGTCGGGACTAGCGTACCGACCGGGGAGCTGTTTTTT. Its translation is CASSVGTSVPTGELFF.

The table lists this clonotype with a few counts. The chain links TRBV7-8 to TRBJ2-7; D perhaps matches TRBD2 (6 bases). This CDR3 is 14 amino acids long. V lost 3 bases and J 3 bases, leaving 12 bases between the germline ends. Germline assignment: CDR1 SGHVS and CDR2 FQNEAQ. CDR3 in DNA: TGTGCCAGCAGCTTGACTAGTCCCAACTACGAGCAGTACTTC. It yields the protein CASSLTSPNYEQYF. Combining the CDR3 with reference TRBV7-8 and TRBJ2-7 gives the whole variable domain GAGVSQSPRYKVAKRGQDVALRCDPISGHVSLFWYQQALGQGPEFLTYFQNEAQLDKSGLPSDRFFAERPEGSVSTLKIQRTQQEDSAVYLCASSLTSPNYEQYFGPGTRLTVT.

This chain joins TRBV27 and TRBJ1-2, with 9 nucleotides matching TRBD1. The CDR3 spans 15 residues. V dropped 6 bases and J dropped 4; count of bases not matched to a gene: 9. The germline V gene encodes CDR1 MNHEY and CDR2 SMNVEV (reference sequence). The CDR3 bases are TGTGCCAGCAGAAGGGACAGGGAAGCAAGCTATGGCTACACCTTC. Its translation: CASRRDREASYGYTF.

This clonotype was found a few times. This chain links TRBV12-3 or TRBV12-4 with TRBJ2-3; 7 bases are shared with TRBD2. This CDR3 spans 14 amino acids. J lost 0 bases, V lost 6 bases, and 3 bases had no gene match. CDR3 residues: CASRISGSTDTQYF. The CDR3 bases are TGTGCCAGCAGGATTAGCGGGAGCACAGATACGCAGTATTTT.

The J gene is TRBJ1-6, the V gene TRBV27; D is unresolved. Trimming shortened V by 8 bases and J by 3 bases, and 11 bases separated the two germline ends. Germline values: CDR1 MNHEY, CDR2 SMNVEV (reference sequence). This CDR3 spans 14 amino acids. The CDR3 spells CASGERFYNSPLHF. The CDR3 DNA follows: TGTGCCAGCGGCGAACGGTTCTATAATTCACCCCTCCACTTT.

This clonotype has just a few counts. The CDR3 spells CASSTGLARETQYF. The CDR3 region has the DNA TGTGCCAGCAGCACAGGACTAGCCAGGGAGACCCAGTACTTC. The chain employs TRBV5-4 and TRBJ2-5; 8 bases align to TRBD2. J gave up 5 bases and V 4 bases, and 7 bases lay outside the gene matches. This CDR3 is 14 amino acids long. Germline CDR1 SGHNT, CDR2 YYREEE (reference sequence).

This clonotype was recorded a few times. The chain couples TRBV5-1 to TRBJ1-1; D uncertain. Trimming removed 4 bases from V and 0 bases from J, with 13 bases in between. This CDR3 is 15 amino acids long. Germline lookup yields CDR1 SGHRS and CDR2 YFSETQ. CDR3 amino acids: CASSDVQRLNTEAFF. CDR3 coding DNA: TGCGCCAGCAGCGACGTACAGAGACTGAACACTGAAGCTTTCTTT.

This clonotype was seen only once. The rearrangement joins TRBV19 to TRBJ2-5, with 7 bases lining up with TRBD2. This CDR3 region has 18 residues. J lost 3 bases, V lost 4 bases, and 17 bases had no gene match. Germline V gives CDR1 LNHDA, CDR2 SQIVND (reference sequence). The CDR3 reads CASSTPSGRAQVKETQYF. The CDR3 coding sequence is TGTGCCAGTAGTACCCCTAGCGGAAGAGCCCAAGTAAAAGAGACCCAGTACTTC.

The CDR3 nucleotides are TGTGCCAGCAGTGCCATGGACAGGGACTATTCACCCCTCCACTTT. It yields the protein CASSAMDRDYSPLHF. The rearrangement joins TRBV25-1 to TRBJ1-6; 8 nucleotides match TRBD1. The V and J ends lost 4 bases and 8 bases, in that order; junction bases with no gene match: 7. The CDR3 has 15 amino acids. The germline CDR1 and CDR2 sequences are MGHDK and SYGVNS.

The V call is TRBV7-9, the J call TRBJ2-3, with 7 bases that match TRBD2. The CDR3 has 14 residues. Germline loops: CDR1 SEHNR, CDR2 FQNEAQ (reference sequence). The V and J ends lost 2 bases and 5 bases, in that order; junction bases with no gene match: 4. CDR3 sequence reads: CASSLTLAGDTQYF. The CDR3 DNA sequence: TGTGCCAGCAGCTTAACCTTAGCGGGAGATACGCAGTATTTT.

This clonotype was recorded many times. The V call is TRBV25-1, the J call TRBJ2-1, with 9 nucleotides matching TRBD2. CDR1 is MGHDK and CDR2 is SYGVNS in the germline V gene. V was clipped by 4 bases and J by 7 bases; unmatched bases: 11. This CDR3 spans 16 amino acids. The CDR3 DNA reads TGTGCCAGCAGTGTCCCCACCGGGACTAGCCGTAATGAGCAGTTCTTC. The encoded protein is CASSVPTGTSRNEQFF.

The V gene is TRBV3-1, the J gene TRBJ2-1; 9 positions match TRBD2. CDR3 length equals 15 residues. Germline assignment: CDR1 LGHDT and CDR2 YNNKEL (reference sequence). Trimming cost V 3 bases and J 5 bases; bases outside gene matches: 5. The chain's CDR3 is CASSQTSGKHNEQFF. DNA of the CDR3: TGTGCCAGCAGCCAGACTAGCGGAAAACACAATGAGCAGTTCTTC.

This clonotype appeared a few times. The chain uses TRBV6-1 and TRBJ2-4, with 7 nucleotides matching TRBD1. The CDR3 length is 16 residues. Trimming at V came to 6 bases and at J to 3 bases, leaving 11 bases not matched to a gene. CDR1 MNHNS and CDR2 SASEGT come from the germline V gene. The CDR3 reads CASSPTGEEGKNIQYF. Here the CDR3 DNA reads TGTGCCAGCAGCCCTACAGGGGAAGAGGGCAAAAACATTCAGTACTTC.

The gene calls are TRBV11-2 and TRBJ2-1, with D possibly matching TRBD2 (5 bases). The CDR3 contains 11 residues. Germline lookup yields CDR1 SGHAT and CDR2 FQNNGV. V lost 8 bases and J 3 bases, leaving 5 bases between the germline ends. In DNA form, the CDR3 reads TGTGCCAGCGAGGGCTACAATGAGCAGTTCTTC. Its protein product is CASEGYNEQFF.

This clonotype was seen more than once but under ten times. The chain links TRBV7-2 to TRBJ2-3, with D perhaps TRBD1 (5 bases). V was trimmed by 5 bases and J by 3 bases, leaving 24 bases between them. This CDR3 has 18 residues. CDR1 SGHTA and CDR2 FQGNSA come from the germline V gene. The CDR3 nucleotides read TGTGCCAGCAGCCCTAGGGCTATCCAGGGCTTCTGGACAGATACGCAGTATTTT. Residues: CASSPRAIQGFWTDTQYF.

In this sample, this clonotype turned up a few times. J is TRBJ2-5 and V is TRBV14; 13 bases align to TRBD2. The CDR3 has 15 residues. Germline values: CDR1 SGHDN, CDR2 FVKESK. With 6 bases clipped from V and 5 bases from J, the junction kept 6 bases outside the gene matches. DNA of the CDR3: TGTGCCAGCAGTCGGACTAGCGGGAGTCGTGAGACCCAGTACTTC. It is translated as CASSRTSGSRETQYF.

The chain couples TRBV11-2 to TRBJ1-1, with D unresolved. In germline, CDR1 is SGHAT, CDR2 FQNNGV. The CDR3 runs 14 residues. V shed 2 bases and J shed 0 bases, with 7 bases lying between them. The CDR3 here is CASSLFRLNTEAFF. CDR3 nucleotides: TGTGCCAGCAGCTTATTTAGGTTGAACACTGAAGCTTTCTTT.